The rows below give T cell receptor beta chains drawn from one sample of a study of blood T cell repertoires in COVID-19. Profiled with immunoSEQ multiplex PCR; TCRdb holds only in-frame clones, not every one. The sample lists approximately 300,000 clones; around 90% were seen once. Sample: peripheral blood. These receptors were taken from a man younger than 35 with active or convalescent COVID-19. Both conserved end residues are part of each CDR3. The order of the fields is CDR3 protein, CDR3 DNA, clone size, V gene, J gene, D gene. D genes are given only for firm matches. Only some rows state a clone size, as once, few, many or a class for expanded clones.

CASSLLEQETQYF,TGTGCCAGCAGCTTGCTAGAACAAGAGACCCAGTACTTC,once,TRBV5-4,TRBJ2-5,.
CASVTSSGTDTQYF,TGTGCCAGCGTTACCTCCTCGGGCACAGATACGCAGTATTTT,.,TRBV2,TRBJ2-3,.
CASSSPDRAPNTEAFF,TGCGCCAGCAGTTCTCCTGACAGGGCCCCTAACACTGAAGCTTTCTTT,.,TRBV10-2,TRBJ1-1,TRBD1
CASRWASNTGELFF,TGTGCCAGCCGATGGGCCTCGAACACCGGGGAGCTGTTTTTT,once,TRBV27,TRBJ2-2,.
CASTNTDTQYF,TGTGCCAGCACCAACACAGATACGCAGTATTTT,.,TRBV12-3/TRBV12-4,TRBJ2-3,.
CASSRRQNLNEKLFF,TGTGCCAGCAGCCGGAGGCAGAACCTTAATGAAAAACTGTTTTTT,.,TRBV7-2,TRBJ1-4,.
CASSQPGTAYTDTQYF,TGTGCCAGCAGCCAACCCGGGACAGCTTACACAGATACGCAGTATTTT,.,TRBV3-1/TRBV3-2,TRBJ2-3,TRBD1
CASSVGVGVTYNEQFF,TGTGCCAGCAGCGTAGGAGTCGGGGTAACCTACAATGAGCAGTTCTTC,.,TRBV9,TRBJ2-1,.
CATSPSPGTYNEQFF,TGTGCCACCAGTCCCTCGCCCGGGACATACAATGAGCAGTTCTTC,.,TRBV24-1,TRBJ2-1,.
CASSPRTSGGLDEQYF,TGTGCCAGCTCACCTAGGACTAGCGGGGGCCTCGACGAGCAGTACTTC,once,TRBV18,TRBJ2-7,TRBD2
CASSQEFPGRVNTQYF,TGCGCCAGCAGCCAAGAATTTCCCGGGAGGGTGAATACGCAGTATTTT,few,TRBV4-1,TRBJ2-3,TRBD2
CASSDSPHGTGFFGKLFF,TGTGCCAGCAGTGATTCTCCTCACGGGACAGGGTTTTTTGGGAAACTGTTTTTT,.,TRBV2,TRBJ1-4,TRBD1
CASSHDGGTEAFF,TGTGCCAGCAGTCACGACGGGGGTACTGAAGCTTTCTTT,.,TRBV27,TRBJ1-1,.
CASSPGGQTYNEQFF,TGTGCCAGCAGCCCTGGCGGACAGACATACAATGAGCAGTTCTTC,once,TRBV5-4,TRBJ2-1,.
CASSPLAGGNTDTQYF,TGCGCCAGCAGCCCACTGGCGGGAGGCAACACAGATACGCAGTATTTT,.,TRBV4-1,TRBJ2-3,TRBD2
CASSPRTGVGHGYTF,TGTGCCAGCAGCCCAAGGACAGGAGTGGGCCATGGCTACACCTTC,.,TRBV7-9,TRBJ1-2,TRBD1
CSASGQAYNQPQHF,TGCAGTGCTAGTGGGCAGGCCTACAATCAGCCCCAGCATTTT,.,TRBV20-1,TRBJ1-5,.
CASSPGTAGGYTF,TGCGCCAGCAGCCCAGGGACAGCAGGTGGCTACACCTTC,.,TRBV4-3,TRBJ1-2,TRBD1
CASSMLAGVGDTQYF,TGTGCCAGTAGTATGCTAGCGGGAGTGGGAGATACGCAGTATTTT,.,TRBV19,TRBJ2-3,TRBD2